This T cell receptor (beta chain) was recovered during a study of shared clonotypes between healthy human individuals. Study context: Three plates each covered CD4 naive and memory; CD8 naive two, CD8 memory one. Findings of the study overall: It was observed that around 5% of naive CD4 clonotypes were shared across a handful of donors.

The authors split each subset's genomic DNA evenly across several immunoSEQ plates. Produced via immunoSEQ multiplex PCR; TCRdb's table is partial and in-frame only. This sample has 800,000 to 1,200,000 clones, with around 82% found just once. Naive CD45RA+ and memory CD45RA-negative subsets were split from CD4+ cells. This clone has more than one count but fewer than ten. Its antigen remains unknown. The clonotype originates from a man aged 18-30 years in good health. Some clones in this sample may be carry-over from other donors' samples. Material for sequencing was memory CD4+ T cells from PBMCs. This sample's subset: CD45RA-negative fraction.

The DNA for the CDR3 is TGTGCCAGCAGTGGACGATTTCCGGGACAGCTGAACACTGAAGCTTTCTTT. This sequence encodes CASSGRFPGQLNTEAFF. The gene calls are TRBV6-1 and TRBJ1-1, with 7 bases matching TRBD1. Germline V gene sequence: CDR1 MNHNS, CDR2 SASEGT. The CDR3 covers 17 residues. Unmatched junction bases numbered 11, after V lost 4 bases and J lost 0 bases.